One sample yielded the 24 T cell receptor beta chains listed below, sequenced in a study of T-cell memory formation after mild COVID-19. TCRdb re-called the 5' RACE reads through MiXCR, storing one row per CDR3 protein. The sample records 58,000 or so distinct CDR3 sequences, 25% to 35% being singletons. The sample comprised PBMCs or a T cell subset sorted from them (not recorded which). The source of these receptors is a man aged 18 to 35 who had mild COVID-19 (a few samples of this study predate the infection). Cell type and time point are not known.

J is TRBJ2-5 and V is TRBV11-2; no definite D call. The CDR3 covers 12 residues. Trimming took off 5 bases at V and 2 bases at J, with 6 bases between the two ends. Per germline, CDR1 SGHAT and CDR2 FQNNGV. The CDR3 sequence is CASSHLQETQYF. The CDR3 region has the DNA TGTGCCAGCAGCCACTTACAAGAGACCCAGTACTTC.

The V and J genes are TRBV6-2 or TRBV6-3 and TRBJ2-5; 7 bases match TRBD2. The CDR3 length is 14 residues. Germline V gene data show CDR1 as MNHEY and CDR2 as SVGEGT. J gave up 3 bases and V 2 bases, and 3 bases lay outside the gene matches. The CDR3 sequence is CASSYGGGKETQYF. CDR3 DNA: TGTGCCAGCAGTTACGGCGGGGGAAAAGAGACCCAGTACTTC.

The chain has TRBV4-3 and TRBJ2-3, with D possibly TRBD1 on 7 matching bases. This CDR3 is built from 12 residues. Trimming removed 4 bases at V and 6 bases at J, with 8 bases between. The germline gives CDR1 LGHNA, CDR2 YSLEER. The CDR3 DNA sequence: TGCGCCAGCAGCCCAGGGGGGGATACGCAGTATTTT. As protein: CASSPGGDTQYF.

The DNA of the CDR3 is TGTGCCAGCAGTTACTCGGGCCGCCAAGAGACCCAGTACTTC. It specifies CASSYSGRQETQYF. This sequence joins TRBV6-5 and TRBJ2-5; D not certain. CDR1 is MNHEY, CDR2 SVGAGI, per germline. V dropped 0 bases and J dropped 1 base, with 6 bases sitting between them. The length of the CDR3 is 14 residues.

The chain is built from TRBV6-2 or TRBV6-3 and TRBJ2-1, with a weak D call TRBD2 (6 bases). Germline values: CDR1 MNHEY, CDR2 SVGEGT. There are 14 residues in the CDR3. Trimming stripped 1 base from V and 5 bases from J, with 9 bases between. The CDR3 loop reads CASSYFGGNNEQFF. The CDR3 DNA reads as TGTGCCAGCAGTTACTTTGGGGGGAACAATGAGCAGTTCTTC.

This clonotype was recorded at least ten times. The gene calls are TRBV7-9 and TRBJ2-7; 7 bases are a match to TRBD1. This CDR3 spans 14 amino acids. V shed 5 bases, J shed 6 bases, and the junction held 10 bases outside the gene matches. Germline CDR1 reads SEHNR; CDR2 reads FQNEAQ (reference sequence). CDR3 region: CASSDGARQGEQYV. For the CDR3, the DNA is TGTGCCAGCAGCGACGGAGCTCGACAGGGCGAGCAGTACGTC.

This clonotype occurred a few times. This sequence joins TRBV9 and TRBJ2-1; D is undetermined. This CDR3 spans 16 amino acids. The ends were cut back, 0 bases at V and 0 bases at J, with 10 bases in the middle. The germline CDR1 and CDR2 sequences are SGDLS and YYNGEE. The CDR3 nucleotides are TGTGCCAGCAGCGTAGCTGTGCGTAGCTCCTACAATGAGCAGTTCTTC. Encoded protein: CASSVAVRSSYNEQFF.

The gene calls are TRBV10-2 and TRBJ2-3, with D perhaps matching TRBD1 (5 bases). Looked up from germline, CDR1 is WSHSY and CDR2 is SAAADI. The V end lost 5 bases, the J end lost 0 bases, and 9 bases lay between the germline ends. This CDR3 has 14 residues. In nucleotides, the CDR3 is TGCGCCAGCAGTCGACAGCACAGCACAGATACGCAGTATTTT. The encoded protein is CASSRQHSTDTQYF.

The chain joins TRBV4-1 to TRBJ2-6; D is unresolved. Trimming stripped 2 bases from V and 3 bases from J, with 2 bases between. Germline-derived CDR1 and CDR2 are MGHRA and YSYEKL. This CDR3 has 13 amino acids. The CDR3 coding sequence is TGCGCCAGCAGCCAATTTGGGGCCAACGTCCTGACTTTC. It is translated as CASSQFGANVLTF.

The chain recombines TRBV20-1 with TRBJ2-7; D is unclear. Trimming removed 5 bases from V and 0 bases from J, with 11 bases in between. Germline V CDR1 and CDR2: DFQATT, SNEGSKA (reference sequence). The CDR3 has 13 residues. The CDR3, as DNA: TGCAGTGCTCGCCCCCTCGACTCCTACGAGCAGTACGTC. The encoded protein is CSARPLDSYEQYV.

The J gene is TRBJ2-5, the V gene TRBV5-1; D may be TRBD1 or TRBD2 (5 bases each). The CDR3 is made up of 14 amino acids. The germline gives CDR1 SGHRS, CDR2 YFSETQ. V lost 2 bases, J lost 2 bases, and 10 bases lay in between. CDR3 coding DNA: TGCGCCAGCAGCTTTCGGGGCGGGCAAGAGACCCAGTACTTC. The encoded protein is CASSFRGGQETQYF.

The chain has TRBV4-1 and TRBJ2-2, with 12 bases identical to TRBD2. The CDR3 has 19 amino acids. The germline V gene has CDR1 MGHRA and CDR2 YSYEKL. The J segment lost 2 bases and the V segment lost 7 bases, leaving 14 bases of the junction unmatched. CDR3 in DNA: TGCGCCAGCACCTCCTTGCATTCACTAGCGGGGGGAAACACCGGGGAGCTGTTTTTT. The encoded protein is CASTSLHSLAGGNTGELFF.

The chain combines TRBV6-5 with TRBJ2-5, with 9 bases fitting TRBD1. Germline loops: CDR1 MNHEY, CDR2 SVGAGI. CDR3 length equals 13 residues. Trimming took 4 bases from V and 8 from J; bases not matched to a gene: 5. CDR3 residues: CASSLPGQGTQYF. The CDR3 DNA reads TGTGCCAGCAGTTTGCCGGGACAGGGTACCCAGTACTTC.

The chain employs TRBV4-1 and TRBJ1-2, with 8 bases that match TRBD1. V lost 1 base and J lost 4; bases outside the gene matches: 5. The CDR3 is made up of 15 amino acids. Germline CDR1 and CDR2: MGHRA and YSYEKL. CDR3 nucleotide sequence: TGCGCCAGCAGCCAAGTAGCAGACAGGGGCTATGGCTACACCTTC. Its protein is CASSQVADRGYGYTF.

The rearrangement joins TRBV5-6 to TRBJ2-7; D not resolved. Trimming pared 3 bases from V and 2 bases from J, leaving 6 bases between. This CDR3 has 12 residues. Germline assignment: CDR1 SGHDT and CDR2 YYEEEE. CDR3 in DNA: TGTGCCAGCAGCTCGTCAGCCTACGAGCAGTACTTC. This encodes CASSSSAYEQYF. Full variable domain (missing parts from reference TRBV5-6 and TRBJ2-7): DAGVTQSPTHLIKTRGQQVTLRCSPKSGHDTVSWYQQALGQGPQFIFQYYEEEERQRGNFPDRFSGHQFPNYSSELNVNALLLGDSALYLCASSSSAYEQYFGPGTRLTVT.

This clonotype was seen a few times. V is TRBV7-9 and J is TRBJ2-1, with 7 bases identical to TRBD2. The CDR3 totals 16 residues. Germline CDR1 and CDR2: SEHNR and FQNEAQ (reference sequence). V was pared by 5 bases and J by 2 bases, with 9 bases of the junction left unmatched. The CDR3 is CASSPRQAGTYNEQFF. The CDR3 DNA follows: TGTGCCAGCAGCCCTCGGCAAGCGGGGACCTACAATGAGCAGTTCTTC.

Only a few counts were recorded for this clonotype. The J gene is TRBJ1-6, the V gene TRBV4-3; D not certain. Germline CDR1 reads LGHNA; CDR2 reads YSLEER. V gave up 1 base and J gave up 9 bases, with 7 bases separating them. CDR3 size: 13 residues. The CDR3 bases are TGCGCCAGCAGCCAAGGGGCGGCTTCACCCCTCCACTTT. Translation: CASSQGAASPLHF.

The V gene is TRBV7-3, the J gene TRBJ2-1, with TRBD2 as a possible D gene (5 bases). V lost 1 base, J lost 2 bases, and 9 bases lay in between. The CDR3 is 15 residues long. Germline loops: CDR1 SGHTA, CDR2 FQGTGA. CDR3 residues: CASSLISGAYNEQFF. CDR3 sequence (DNA): TGTGCCAGCAGCTTAATCTCCGGGGCCTACAATGAGCAGTTCTTC.

V is TRBV6-5 and J is TRBJ2-3; D gene unclear. V gave up 2 bases and J gave up 4 bases, with 10 bases separating them. The CDR3 is 14 residues long. Germline V gene data show CDR1 as MNHEY and CDR2 as SVGAGI. This CDR3 reads CASSYGPQADTQYF. DNA of the CDR3: TGTGCCAGCAGTTACGGGCCCCAGGCAGATACGCAGTATTTT.

V usage is TRBV28 and J usage is TRBJ1-1; D is uncertain. The CDR3 contains 12 residues. The V end lost 8 bases, the J end lost 3 bases, and 10 bases lay between the germline ends. CDR1 is MDHEN, CDR2 SYDVKM, per germline. The CDR3 DNA follows: TGTGCCAGCGCCGGGTCGGACACTGAAGCTTTCTTT. This translates into CASAGSDTEAFF.

In DNA form, the CDR3 reads TGTGCCTGGAGTGTACCCCCACGGGGAGCCTACAATGAGCAGTTCTTC. Protein: CAWSVPPRGAYNEQFF. The chain recombines TRBV30 with TRBJ2-1; TRBD2 might be the D (5 bases). The V gene's germline CDR1 is GTSNPN and CDR2 SVGIG (reference sequence). The germline V and J ends were trimmed by 0 bases and 2 bases, with 14 bases remaining between them. CDR3 size: 16 residues.

The table lists this clonotype with a few counts. The rearrangement links TRBV7-9 to TRBJ2-1; D may be TRBD1 or TRBD2 (6 bases each). This CDR3 spans 14 amino acids. V was clipped by 5 bases and J by 5 bases, with 13 bases between them. From germline, CDR1 is SEHNR and CDR2 FQNEAQ (reference sequence). CDR3 region: CASSVRGANNEQFF. DNA of the CDR3: TGTGCCAGCAGCGTTAGGGGGGCTAACAATGAGCAGTTCTTC.

The chain combines TRBV6-1 with TRBJ2-7; D unresolved. Trimming took 4 bases from V and 7 from J, leaving 11 bases between them. Germline CDR1 reads MNHNS; CDR2 reads SASEGT. CDR3 length equals 12 residues. The CDR3 is CASSGTVSEQYV. The CDR3 coding sequence is TGTGCCAGCAGTGGCACAGTTTCAGAGCAGTACGTC.

This clonotype showed up just a few times. The chain uses TRBV10-3 and TRBJ1-2; tentative D call: TRBD1 (5 bases). CDR3 length: 15 amino acids. V gave up 3 bases and J gave up 2 bases, with 13 bases separating them. CDR1 ENHRY and CDR2 SYGVKD come from the germline V gene. CDR3 residues: CAISDPRDQNYGYTF. The CDR3 coding sequence is TGTGCCATCAGTGACCCCCGGGACCAAAACTATGGCTACACCTTC.